A selection of T cell receptor beta chains follows, all from one sample in a study of human T cells and chemical hapten exposure. Using its own MiXCR run on the RACE reads, TCRdb lists one record per CDR3 protein. In the table there are roughly 69,000 distinct CDR3 sequences, about 10% of which are singletons. The material sequenced was whole blood, taken in connection with sensitization to the hapten diphenylcyclopropenone (DPC). The receptors here all came from a woman aged 30 to 39 with alopecia areata. Some clones in this sample may be carry-over from other donors' samples. Each CDR3 is given with its conserved first and last residue. D genes are given only for firm matches. Some rows have no size entry. The others give once, few or many, or a class for an expanded clone.

TRBJ2-7 | NA | few | TRBV18 | CASSPQPGEHEQYF | TGTGCCAGCTCACCACAGCCAGGGGAGCACGAGCAGTACTTC
TRBJ2-7 | TRBD2 | many | TRBV9 | CASSVGTSGGSSSYEQYF | TGTGCCAGCAGCGTAGGGACTAGCGGGGGATCGAGCTCCTACGAGCAGTACTTC
TRBJ2-5 | NA | few | TRBV14 | CASSHKETQYF | TGTGCCAGCAGCCACAAAGAGACCCAGTACTTC
TRBJ1-1 | NA | NA | TRBV3-1 | CASSPLRSGNTEAFF | TGTGCCAGCAGTCCTCTCCGATCAGGTAACACTGAAGCTTTCTTT
TRBJ2-5 | NA | few | TRBV4-2 | CASSPTSQETQYF | TGTGCCAGCAGCCCCACCTCGCAAGAGACCCAGTACTTC
TRBJ1-5 | TRBD1 | NA | TRBV6-5 | CASRAGGNQPQHF | TGTGCCAGCCGAGCAGGGGGGAATCAGCCCCAGCATTTT
TRBJ2-3 | NA | NA | TRBV18 | CASSPPLADTQYF | TGTGCCAGCTCACCACCACTAGCAGATACGCAGTATTTT
TRBJ1-5 | TRBD1 | many | TRBV28 | CASGTGYQPQHF | TGTGCCAGCGGGACAGGGTATCAGCCCCAGCATTTT
TRBJ2-5 | NA | NA | TRBV2 | CASSVSVQEAQYF | TGTGCCAGCAGTGTATCAGTCCAAGAGGCCCAGTACTTC
TRBJ1-6 | NA | many | TRBV2 | CASAPTVNSPLHF | TGTGCCAGCGCCCCGACAGTTAATTCACCCCTCCACTTT
TRBJ2-7 | NA | NA | TRBV6-1 | CASERWGSVSEQYF | TGTGCCAGCGAACGATGGGGGTCCGTTTCCGAGCAGTACTTC
TRBJ1-3 | TRBD1 | NA | TRBV4-2 | CASLCWDSAGNTIYF | TGTGCCAGCCTATGCTGGGACAGCGCTGGAAACACCATATATTTT
TRBJ2-1 | TRBD2 | many | TRBV19 | CASSIGGLAGSSSYNEQFF | TGTGCCAGTAGTATAGGGGGACTAGCGGGTTCTAGCTCCTACAATGAGCAGTTCTTC
TRBJ2-1 | NA | NA | TRBV29-1 | CSVLGGHQLYNEQFF | TGCAGCGTTTTAGGAGGGCATCAATTATACAATGAGCAGTTCTTC
TRBJ1-6 | NA | few | TRBV2 | CASSERRGNSPLHF | TGTGCCAGCAGCGAGAGGCGTGGTAATTCACCCCTCCACTTT
TRBJ2-1 | TRBD2 | NA | TRBV4-2 | CASSQLAGGNNEQFF | TGTGCCAGCAGCCAACTAGCGGGGGGAAACAATGAGCAGTTCTTC
TRBJ1-5 | NA | few | TRBV2 | CASKGSGQHQPQHF | TGTGCCAGCAAGGGGTCGGGACAACATCAGCCCCAGCATTTT